A single sample gave rise to the 12 T cell receptor beta chains below, sequenced in a study of vaccination and CD4 T cells after COVID-19. Oncomine TCR Beta short-read sequencing was applied to DNA from cultured CD4+ T cells. TCRdb used MiXCR to reprocess the PCR reads, holding one entry per CDR3 protein. In the table there are about 17,000 distinct CDR3 sequences, around half of which are singletons. The treatment denotes: approximately 11-day PBMC culture with coronavirus spike peptide pools or control peptides (ViraFEST assay). Their target antigens are unknown. Sequencing was performed on CD4+ T cells from blood, cultured in vitro. These receptors were taken from a human donor who had recovered from COVID-19.

The rearrangement joins TRBV10-2 to TRBJ1-5, with no clear D. This CDR3 spans 14 amino acids. The germline V and J ends were trimmed by 9 bases and 0 bases, with 12 bases remaining between them. Germline V gene lookup returns CDR1 WSHSY and CDR2 SAAADI. The DNA for the CDR3 is TGCGCCAGTGGACCTACCTATAGCAATCAGCCCCAGCATTTT. Translated, it gives CASGPTYSNQPQHF.

The chain couples TRBV7-3 to TRBJ2-3; 12 positions match TRBD2. Germline CDR1 and CDR2: SGHTA and FQGTGA. V lost 5 bases to trimming and J lost 4 bases; unmatched junction nucleotides: 7. The CDR3 loop spans 16 amino acids. The CDR3 loop reads CASSPTSGGTPDTQYF. The CDR3 DNA sequence: TGTGCCAGCAGCCCCACTAGCGGGGGGACCCCAGATACGCAGTATTTT.

The V gene is TRBV12-3 or TRBV12-4, the J gene TRBJ1-5, with D possibly TRBD1 on 5 matching bases. This CDR3 region has 14 residues. Deletions cut 6 bases from V and 2 bases from J, with 11 bases between. The CDR3 here is CASSYDRRNQPQHF. The CDR3 region has the DNA TGTGCCAGCAGCTACGACAGACGCAATCAGCCCCAGCATTTT.

The rearrangement uses TRBV12-3 or TRBV12-4 and TRBJ1-3, with D maybe TRBD1 (6 bases). CDR3 size: 15 residues. V gave up 5 bases and J gave up 5 bases, with 16 bases separating them. The CDR3 region has the DNA TGTGCCAGCAGTATCCCACCGGGGGGCAGAAACACCATATATTTT. This translates into CASSIPPGGRNTIYF.

This chain connects TRBV27 to TRBJ1-6; TRBD1 matches 8 bases. J gave up 5 bases and V 6 bases, and 12 bases lay outside the gene matches. The CDR3 runs to 17 residues. CDR1 and CDR2 (germline): MNHEY, SMNVEV (reference sequence). The CDR3 DNA follows: TGTGCCAGCAGCATCGATGAGGGACAGGCGAATAATTCACCCCTCCACTTT. Translating it yields CASSIDEGQANNSPLHF.

The chain links TRBV18 to TRBJ1-1; D ambiguous. V was pared by 2 bases and J by 2 bases, with 6 bases between. Germline CDR1 KGHSH, CDR2 LQKENI. This CDR3 contains 13 residues. The CDR3 nucleotides read TGTGCCAGCTCACCAGTCGGAAACACTGAAGCTTTCTTT. Residues: CASSPVGNTEAFF.

The sample holds a few counts of this clonotype. This rearrangement joins TRBV19 to TRBJ2-7; 12 bases are a match to TRBD2. CDR1 and CDR2 (germline): LNHDA, SQIVND (reference sequence). V shed 1 base, J shed 2 bases, and the junction held 6 bases outside the gene matches. The CDR3 is 17 amino acids. For the CDR3, the DNA is TGTGCCAGTAGTATAGCTGGACTAGCGGGGCTTGCCTACGAGCAGTACTTC. Translating it yields CASSIAGLAGLAYEQYF.

As concerns this clonotype: The germline gene is not matched at one end of the junction; a read error may be the cause. This chain connects TRBV7-9 to TRBJ1-2, with D unclear. Germline assignment: CDR1 SEHNR and CDR2 FQNEAQ (reference sequence). This CDR3 region has 14 residues. In DNA, the CDR3 is TGCGCCAGCAGCCCACAACAGAGTGCGGGTGGCTACACCTTC. Protein product: CASSPQQSAGGYTF.

The chain combines TRBV20-1 with TRBJ2-5, with 8 bases fitting TRBD1. V lost 4 bases to trimming and J lost 3 bases; unmatched junction nucleotides: 4. This CDR3 is 13 amino acids long. Per germline, CDR1 DFQATT and CDR2 SNEGSKA (reference sequence). The CDR3 nucleotides read TGCAGTGCTATCGACAGGGGTGAAGAGACCCAGTACTTC. It is translated as CSAIDRGEETQYF.

This clonotype appeared a few times. The gene calls are TRBV7-9 and TRBJ1-5; D is possibly TRBD1 (5 bases). The CDR3 is 15 residues long. Germline V gives CDR1 SEHNR, CDR2 FQNEAQ (reference sequence). Trimming shortened V by 1 base and J by 5 bases, and 12 bases separated the two germline ends. The CDR3 DNA sequence: TGTGCCAGCAGCTTAGGGCAGGGCCCCGATCAGCCCCAGCATTTT. It specifies CASSLGQGPDQPQHF. Together with reference TRBV7-9 and TRBJ1-5, the CDR3 gives the full variable domain: DTGVSQNPRHKITKRGQNVTFRCDPISEHNRLYWYRQTLGQGPEFLTYFQNEAQLEKSRLLSDRFSAERPKGSFSTLEIQRTEQGDSAMYLCASSLGQGPDQPQHFGDGTRLSIL.

In its sample, this clonotype was seen a few times. V is TRBV7-6 and J is TRBJ2-2; D gene ambiguous. Germline V CDR1 and CDR2: SGHVS, FNYEAQ. This CDR3 has 15 residues. Trimming took 4 bases from V and 1 from J, leaving 10 bases between them. The CDR3 protein is CASSSRWRNTGELFF. The CDR3, as DNA: TGTGCCAGCAGCTCCCGGTGGAGGAACACCGGGGAGCTGTTTTTT.

The chain recombines TRBV29-1 with TRBJ1-1; possibly TRBD1 for D (5 bases). The germline gives CDR1 SQVTM, CDR2 ANQGSEA. V shed 5 bases and J shed 6 bases, with 16 bases lying between them. CDR3 length equals 13 residues. The CDR3 bases are TGCAGCGTTCCCCGGGGCAAGAGGGCTGAAGCTTTCTTT. Translation: CSVPRGKRAEAFF. The full variable domain, in which reference TRBV29-1 and TRBJ1-1 provide the parts outside the CDR3, is SAVISQKPSRDICQRGTSLTIQCQVDSQVTMMFWYRQQPGQSLTLIATANQGSEATYESGFVIDKFPISRPNLTFSTLTVSNMSPEDSSIYLCSVPRGKRAEAFFGQGTRLTVV.